Sequencing of this TCR beta chain was carried out in a study of PD-1 blockade in classical Hodgkin lymphoma. As for time point: newly diagnosed, previously untreated cHL patient sample. Newly diagnosed, untreated classical Hodgkin lymphoma PBMCs served as comparison. The table came from immunoSEQ multiplex PCR; TCRdb's copy has only in-frame clones and leaves some out. The repertoire holds 7,000 to 8,500 clones, 60% to 85% seen once, with roughly 8.1% in the top ten. Study observations and caveats: Undefined causes, possibly disease activity or prior therapy, underlie the repertoire differences. Reported baseline diversity: healthy donors highest, relapsed/refractory patients lowest.

A remark on this clone: No antigen is known for it.

Trimming pared 3 bases from V and 4 bases from J, leaving 8 bases between. The CDR3 has 13 amino acids. Germline CDR1 reads SGHKS; CDR2 reads YYEKEE (reference sequence). This sequence joins TRBV5-5 and TRBJ1-5; D possibly corresponds to TRBD1 (6 bases). What was sequenced was peripheral blood mononuclear cells (PBMCs). The TCR comes from a human donor with classical Hodgkin lymphoma. CDR3 residues: CASSWDTNQPQHF. The CDR3 DNA sequence: TGTGCCAGCAGCTGGGACACAAATCAGCCCCAGCATTTT.